The 25 T cell receptor beta chains presented below share a single source sample, sequenced in a study of T cell responses to AZD1222 COVID-19 vaccine. Produced via immunoSEQ multiplex PCR; TCRdb's table is partial and in-frame only. The repertoire holds about 150,000 clones, with roughly 80% as singletons. The source material was peripheral blood, sampled on day 0 of MenACWY control vaccination. The source of these receptors is an adult in good health.

The chain couples TRBV6-1 to TRBJ1-3; D is uncertain. Germline-derived CDR1 and CDR2 are MNHNS and SASEGT. V was cut by 2 bases and J by 2 bases, with 7 bases left in between. This CDR3 is built from 14 residues. The CDR3 DNA sequence: TGTGCCAGCAGTGAATCCGGGACTGGAAACACCATATATTTT. As protein: CASSESGTGNTIYF.

The rearrangement joins TRBV11-2 to TRBJ1-1, with 9 bases matching TRBD1. Per the germline V gene, CDR1 is SGHAT and CDR2 is FQNNGV. The junction had 5 bases not matched to a gene; V was cut back by 5 bases and J by 4 bases. CDR3 size: 14 residues. CDR3 bases: TGTGCCAGCAGCACCCGGACAGGGGTCACTGAAGCTTTCTTT. It is translated as CASSTRTGVTEAFF. The entire variable domain, with the rest obtained from reference TRBV11-2 and TRBJ1-1, is as follows: EAGVAQSPRYKIIEKRQSVAFWCNPISGHATLYWYQQILGQGPKLLIQFQNNGVVDDSQLPKDRFSAERLKGVDSTLKIQPAKLEDSAVYLCASSTRTGVTEAFFGQGTRLTVV.

The chain recombines TRBV28 with TRBJ2-3, with D possibly matching TRBD1 (6 bases). CDR3 length: 16 amino acids. Germline CDR1 is MDHEN and CDR2 is SYDVKM. V was pared by 2 bases and J by 1 base, with 13 bases between. The CDR3 DNA is TGTGCCAGCAGTTTAGGGGGCAGACGCCGCACAGATACGCAGTATTTT. Translated: CASSLGGRRRTDTQYF. Together with reference TRBV28 and TRBJ2-3, the CDR3 gives the full variable domain: DVKVTQSSRYLVKRTGEKVFLECVQDMDHENMFWYRQDPGLGLRLIYFSYDVKMKEKGDIPEGYSVSREKKERFSLILESASTNQTSMYLCASSLGGRRRTDTQYFGPGTRLTVL.

The rearrangement links TRBV7-9 to TRBJ2-3, with D perhaps matching TRBD1 (6 bases). Germline CDR1 SEHNR, CDR2 FQNEAQ (reference sequence). The CDR3 has 17 residues. Deletions cut 1 base from V and 4 bases from J, with 18 bases between. The CDR3 is CASSLGIAGARADTQYF. In DNA form, the CDR3 reads TGTGCCAGCAGCTTAGGTATTGCAGGGGCGCGGGCAGATACGCAGTATTTT.

The rearrangement joins TRBV20-1 to TRBJ1-1; D gene unclear. Germline CDR1 and CDR2: DFQATT and SNEGSKA (reference sequence). The length of the CDR3 is 14 residues. The germline V and J ends were trimmed by 3 bases and 8 bases, with 19 bases remaining between them. CDR3 DNA: TGCAGTGCTAGTATTCGGCAGCTCAACTTCGAAGCTTTCTTT. It encodes CSASIRQLNFEAFF.

V gene TRBV6-2 or TRBV6-3 combines with J gene TRBJ1-6, with unresolved D. The germline CDR1 and CDR2 sequences are MNHEY and SVGEGT. V lost 2 bases, J lost 7 bases, and 9 bases lay in between. The CDR3 has 14 amino acids. The CDR3 sequence: CASSYGQFNSPLHF. The CDR3 bases are TGTGCCAGCAGTTACGGGCAGTTCAATTCACCCCTCCACTTT.

This clone is medium-sized within its sample. The J gene is TRBJ2-7, the V gene TRBV6-5; D unclear. V lost 2 bases and J 6 bases, leaving 11 bases between the germline ends. The CDR3 is 13 amino acids. The germline gives CDR1 MNHEY, CDR2 SVGAGI. The CDR3 sequence: CASSYGSRSEQYV. In DNA form, the CDR3 reads TGTGCCAGCAGTTACGGTTCCAGGAGCGAGCAGTACGTC.

This sequence joins TRBV5-1 and TRBJ1-4, with 7 bases matching TRBD1. Germline CDR1 reads SGHRS; CDR2 reads YFSETQ. The V and J ends lost 0 bases and 10 bases, in that order; junction bases with no gene match: 9. There are 15 residues in the CDR3. CDR3 nucleotides: TGCGCCAGCAGCTTGGTTGGGACAGCGCGGGGAAAACTGTTTTTT. Encoded protein: CASSLVGTARGKLFF.

The rearrangement links TRBV12-3 or TRBV12-4 to TRBJ2-7; D may be TRBD1 (5 bases). V lost 11 bases and J lost 11, with 25 bases in between. The CDR3 runs 13 residues. DNA for the CDR3: TGTGCCCGAGGCAGCAGGGTTACCTTGGAAAAGTACTTC. Residues: CARGSRVTLEKYF.

The chain combines TRBV27 with TRBJ2-2; maybe TRBD1 (6 bases). Trimming took off 3 bases at V and 1 base at J, with 9 bases between the two ends. The germline V gene encodes CDR1 MNHEY and CDR2 SMNVEV (reference sequence). The CDR3 spans 15 residues. DNA of the CDR3: TGTGCCAGCAGTTTGAGGGGACAGAACACCGGGGAGCTGTTTTTT. Protein sequence: CASSLRGQNTGELFF.

The V gene is TRBV5-6, the J gene TRBJ1-4; no definite D call. Trimming pared 1 base from V and 6 bases from J, leaving 7 bases between. This CDR3 is 13 amino acids long. CDR1 is SGHDT, CDR2 YYEEEE, per germline. CDR3 nucleotides: TGTGCCAGCAGCTTGTTAAGGGATGAAAAACTGTTTTTT. Protein: CASSLLRDEKLFF.

The chain joins TRBV9 to TRBJ2-2; possibly TRBD1 or TRBD2 for D (5 bases each). The CDR3 is 13 amino acids. Germline V lookup: CDR1 SGDLS, CDR2 YYNGEE. V gave up 2 bases and J gave up 6 bases, with 8 bases separating them. CDR3 DNA: TGTGCCAGCAGCGTCCGGGACCCCGGGGAGCTGTTTTTT. Translation: CASSVRDPGELFF.

This chain uses TRBV18 with TRBJ1-1, with 7 positions matching TRBD1. The V and J ends lost 1 base and 0 bases, in that order; junction bases with no gene match: 5. Germline V gives CDR1 KGHSH, CDR2 LQKENI. The CDR3 has 16 amino acids. The CDR3, as DNA: TGTGCCAGCTCACCACAGGGGGCAGGTATGAACACTGAAGCTTTCTTT. Its translation is CASSPQGAGMNTEAFF.

V gene TRBV4-2 combines with J gene TRBJ2-4; perhaps TRBD2 as D (6 bases). Germline V gene data show CDR1 as LGHNA and CDR2 as YNFKEQ. V lost 0 bases and J lost 5, with 14 bases in between. This CDR3 comprises 16 residues. The CDR3 spells CASSQDRRAEQNIQYF. The CDR3 DNA reads TGTGCCAGCAGCCAAGATCGGAGGGCTGAGCAAAACATTCAGTACTTC.

This rearrangement joins TRBV11-3 to TRBJ2-3; D is undetermined. This CDR3 has 11 residues. Trimming removed 5 bases at V and 9 bases at J, with 9 bases between. Germline V CDR1 and CDR2: SGHNT, YENEEA. The CDR3 reads CASSRPDTQYF. The CDR3 coding sequence is TGTGCCAGCAGCAGACCTGACACGCAGTATTTT.

The chain employs TRBV21-1 and TRBJ2-7; the table assigns TRBD1, which was not confirmed against the DNA. TRBV21-1 corresponds to a pseudogene. CDR3 length equals 14 residues. CDR3 protein: CASPPGHPHYEQYV. The CDR3, as DNA: TGTGCCAGCCCCCCGGGACATCCCCACTACGAGCAGTACGTC.

V and J are TRBV30 and TRBJ2-1, with 9 bases identical to TRBD2. The CDR3 totals 16 residues. Germline trimming cut 2 bases from V and 7 bases from J; bases unmatched to any gene: 12. Germline lookup yields CDR1 GTSNPN and CDR2 SVGIG (reference sequence). This CDR3 reads CAWSPLAGRLGNEQFF. Written as DNA, the CDR3 is TGTGCCTGGAGTCCCCTAGCGGGGAGATTGGGGAATGAGCAGTTCTTC.

The chain employs TRBV9 and TRBJ2-6, with 15 bases matching TRBD2. The CDR3 runs 24 residues. V gave up 3 bases and J gave up 0 bases; unmatched junction bases: 19. CDR1 SGDLS and CDR2 YYNGEE come from the germline V gene. CDR3 in amino acids: CASSGRPGTSGGPLSNSGANVLTF. The CDR3 DNA is TGTGCCAGCAGCGGACGTCCCGGGACTAGCGGGGGGCCCCTATCCAACTCTGGGGCCAACGTCCTGACTTTC.

This clone was seen a handful of times. The gene calls are TRBV7-3 and TRBJ2-1; the match to TRBD2 covers 9 bases. V lost 5 bases, J lost 8 bases, and 7 bases stayed unmatched. This CDR3 spans 14 amino acids. Germline-derived CDR1 and CDR2 are SGHTA and FQGTGA. As DNA, the CDR3 is TGTGCCAGCAGCCGAAATGGCGGGAGGGATGAGCAGTTCTTC. Amino acid sequence: CASSRNGGRDEQFF.

V gene TRBV19 combines with J gene TRBJ1-1, with D possibly matching TRBD1 (6 bases). The germline V gene encodes CDR1 LNHDA and CDR2 SQIVND (reference sequence). The CDR3 consists of 14 residues. V lost 6 bases to trimming and J lost 0 bases, with 11 bases between them. CDR3: CASRRGGMNTEAFF. The CDR3 region has the DNA TGTGCCAGTAGACGGGGGGGCATGAACACTGAAGCTTTCTTT.

This rearrangement joins TRBV19 to TRBJ1-1; D is uncertain. Trimming cost V 9 bases and J 7 bases, with 12 bases left between them. CDR1 is LNHDA, CDR2 SQIVND, per germline (reference sequence). There are 11 residues in the CDR3. The CDR3 is CASRLEHEAFF. The CDR3 DNA sequence: TGTGCCAGCCGATTAGAACATGAAGCTTTCTTT.

This sequence joins TRBV23-1 and TRBJ1-2; 10 bases are a match to TRBD1. TRBV23-1 is marked as an open reading frame, function uncertain. CDR3 length equals 14 residues. Losses at the gene ends were 2 bases for V and 7 bases for J; bases not matched to a gene: 4. CDR3 in DNA: TGCGCCAGCAGTCAACCGACAGGGGGCCGTGGCTACACCTTC. This codes for CASSQPTGGRGYTF.

The genes are TRBV5-5 and TRBJ1-2; D is uncertain. Germline V lookup: CDR1 SGHKS, CDR2 YYEKEE (reference sequence). This CDR3 comprises 15 residues. V lost 4 bases, J lost 7 bases, and 20 bases lay in between. This CDR3 is CASSGTLRGIIGYTF. The CDR3, as DNA: TGTGCCAGCAGCGGCACCCTCCGGGGTATTATTGGCTACACCTTC.

The chain is built from TRBV19 and TRBJ1-4, with a weak D call TRBD1 (5 bases). The V end lost 7 bases, the J end lost 7 bases, and 19 bases lay between the germline ends. The germline V gene encodes CDR1 LNHDA and CDR2 SQIVND (reference sequence). CDR3 length equals 15 residues. CDR3 in amino acids: CASTHWDGSGEKLFF. In DNA, the CDR3 is TGTGCCAGTACCCACTGGGACGGGTCCGGTGAAAAACTGTTTTTT.

V is TRBV5-6 and J is TRBJ1-2, with 7 nucleotides matching TRBD1. Germline loops: CDR1 SGHDT, CDR2 YYEEEE. V lost 0 bases and J lost 6; bases outside the gene matches: 2. The CDR3 runs to 13 residues. CDR3 nucleotide sequence: TGTGCCAGCAGCTTGGCGGGACAGAATGGCTACACCTTC. Protein sequence: CASSLAGQNGYTF. The whole variable domain, remainder taken from reference TRBV5-6 and TRBJ1-2, is DAGVTQSPTHLIKTRGQQVTLRCSPKSGHDTVSWYQQALGQGPQFIFQYYEEEERQRGNFPDRFSGHQFPNYSSELNVNALLLGDSALYLCASSLAGQNGYTFGSGTRLTVV.